This TCR beta chain derives from a study of cytomegalovirus exposure and HLA in healthy donors. The protocol was immunoSEQ multiplex PCR, while the TCRdb copy is restricted to in-frame clones and leaves out a portion. The data show approximately 150,000 clones, around 82% seen once. The V gene's germline CDR1 is ENHRY and CDR2 SYGVKD. CDR3 size: 13 residues. J lost 7 bases, V lost 11 bases, and 13 bases had no gene match. Sequenced sample: PBMCs. The clonotype comes from a man aged 30 to 45 in good health and CMV-seropositive. The genes are TRBV10-3 and TRBJ2-7; 8 bases are shared with TRBD1. Here the CDR3 reads CASLSGGSGEQYF. DNA of the CDR3: TGTGCCTCCCTTTCAGGGGGCTCAGGTGAGCAGTACTTC.